The next 12 T cell receptor beta chains were all read from a single sample in a study of blood T cells in healthy people across ages (dated by TCRdb to 2013 to 2016). Library preparation used 5' RACE. The instrument was an Illumina HiSeq 2500. A second 7 to 11 cycle PCR used a sample-barcoded 5' primer and a J-beta primer mix. In-frame beta chains were kept once TCRdb had trimmed the public reads at Q25 with fastp and called clones with MiXCR. Rows merge per CDR3 protein into single entries with the most common DNA and genes. In all, the sample holds around 1,500,000 distinct CDR3 sequences, and approximately 28% of those were seen once. The top ten clonotypes cover about 8% of the sample. Sequencing was carried out using blood. The origin of the receptors is a woman between 25 and 40 years old in good health.

The chain combines TRBV7-9 with TRBJ2-3; tentatively, D is TRBD1 or TRBD2 (6 bases each). Trimming stripped 10 bases from V and 3 bases from J, with 14 bases between. Per germline, CDR1 SEHNR and CDR2 FQNEAQ (reference sequence). This CDR3 has 13 residues. The CDR3 DNA sequence: TGTGCCACGGGGGACACTTTGACAGATACGCAGTATTTT. The encoded protein is CATGDTLTDTQYF.

This clonotype was found many times. The rearrangement links TRBV10-1 to TRBJ2-7, with 11 positions matching TRBD2. The CDR3 contains 14 residues. The V gene's germline CDR1 is WNHNN and CDR2 SYGVQD (reference sequence). The J segment lost 5 bases and the V segment lost 5 bases, leaving 5 bases of the junction unmatched. In nucleotides, the CDR3 is TGCGCCAGCAGTCCCACTAGCGGGAGTAACGAGCAGTACTTC. The encoded protein is CASSPTSGSNEQYF.

This clonotype was seen a handful of times. This sequence joins TRBV29-1 and TRBJ2-7; D gene ambiguous. V gave up 2 bases and J gave up 1 base, with 18 bases separating them. The germline CDR1 and CDR2 sequences are SQVTM and ANQGSEA. This CDR3 comprises 16 residues. CDR3 loop: CSVEIRRQRQSYEQYF. DNA of the CDR3: TGCAGCGTTGAAATTCGAAGGCAACGGCAATCCTACGAGCAGTACTTC.

This clonotype was found a few times. The CDR3 is CASSLKADTEQYF. The CDR3 DNA is TGTGCCAGCAGTTTAAAGGCAGATACTGAGCAGTACTTC. J is TRBJ2-7 and V is TRBV12-3 or TRBV12-4, with no clear D. Trimming removed 2 bases from V and 7 bases from J, with 12 bases in between. The CDR3 runs to 13 residues.

About this clonotype itself: A much larger clone differs from this one at a single base, so this may be a read error. This chain connects TRBV5-1 to TRBJ2-5, with D possibly matching TRBD1 (6 bases). CDR3 length: 15 amino acids. V was trimmed by 0 bases and J by 4 bases, leaving 13 bases between them. From germline, CDR1 is SGHRS and CDR2 YFSETQ. CDR3 nucleotide sequence: TGCGCCAGCAGCTTGGATTCAGGGACACCAGAGACCCAGTACTTC. Translation gives CASSLDSGTPETQYF.

This clonotype appeared a few times. The V and J genes are TRBV7-9 and TRBJ2-7; D remains ambiguous. V lost 2 bases, J lost 3 bases, and 14 bases lay in between. Germline V gene sequence: CDR1 SEHNR, CDR2 FQNEAQ (reference sequence). The CDR3 is 15 amino acids. The CDR3 nucleotides read TGTGCCAGCAGCTTATCGTATGCAGTCTTCTACGAGCAGTACTTC. It is translated as CASSLSYAVFYEQYF.

The J gene is TRBJ1-4, the V gene TRBV2, with 9 bases that match TRBD1. This CDR3 spans 11 amino acids. The V and J ends lost 6 bases and 14 bases, in that order; junction bases with no gene match: 4. Per germline, CDR1 SNHLY and CDR2 FYNNEI. CDR3 in DNA: TGTGCCAGCAGCGGACAGGGGCCTCTGTTTTTT. Its protein is CASSGQGPLFF. The full variable domain, its missing parts supplied by reference TRBV2 and TRBJ1-4, is EPEVTQTPSHQVTQMGQEVILRCVPISNHLYFYWYRQILGQKVEFLVSFYNNEISEKSEIFDDQFSVERPDGSNFTLKIRSTKLEDSAMYFCASSGQGPLFFGSGTQLSVL.

In this sample, this clonotype turned up a few times. The chain links TRBV27 to TRBJ2-7, with TRBD1 matching 12 bases. Germline V CDR1 and CDR2: MNHEY, SMNVEV (reference sequence). Germline trimming cut 5 bases from V and 6 bases from J; bases unmatched to any gene: 5. The CDR3 totals 14 residues. The CDR3 nucleotides read TGTGCCAGCAGTCGCGGGACAGGGGGCACCGAGCAGTACTTC. Amino acids: CASSRGTGGTEQYF.

The sample holds one count of this clonotype. The chain is built from TRBV7-2 and TRBJ1-2; D may be TRBD1 (5 bases). The CDR3 covers 14 residues. Germline V gives CDR1 SGHTA, CDR2 FQGNSA. V was clipped by 5 bases and J by 2 bases, with 12 bases between them. This chain's CDR3 is CASSQRGSNYGYTF. The CDR3 DNA sequence: TGTGCCAGCAGCCAGAGGGGATCCAACTATGGCTACACCTTC. Full variable domain (outside the CDR3, taken from reference TRBV7-2 and TRBJ1-2): GAGVSQSPSNKVTEKGKDVELRCDPISGHTALYWYRQSLGQGLEFLIYFQGNSAPDKSGLPSDRFSAERTGGSVSTLTIQRTQQEDSAVYLCASSQRGSNYGYTFGSGTRLTVV.

This chain uses TRBV6-5 with TRBJ1-6; no reliable D call. Germline values: CDR1 MNHEY, CDR2 SVGAGI. This CDR3 region has 15 residues. V lost 5 bases, J lost 7 bases, and 15 bases lay in between. CDR3 in DNA: TGTGCCAGCAGTAATGTCGGCCTAGGGAATTCACCCCTCCACTTT. It translates to CASSNVGLGNSPLHF.

This clonotype was seen only a few times. The chain joins TRBV24-1 to TRBJ2-7, with 8 bases aligning to TRBD1. With V trimmed by 1 base and J by 3 bases, 4 bases remained unmatched. From germline, CDR1 is KGHDR and CDR2 SFDVKD. The CDR3 runs to 15 residues. Written as DNA, the CDR3 is TGTGCCACCAGTGATTTATTGGGACAGGTCTACGAGCAGTACTTC. Translating it yields CATSDLLGQVYEQYF.

V usage is TRBV5-7 and J usage is TRBJ2-2; a possible D gene is TRBD1 (6 bases). TRBV5-7 is recorded as an ORF, its role being uncertain. The CDR3 totals 17 residues. V gave up 6 bases and J gave up 1 base, with 19 bases separating them. The CDR3, as DNA: TGTGCCAGCAACCCGAGTCCAGACAGGAAGAACACCGGGGAGCTGTTTTTT. Translating gives CASNPSPDRKNTGELFF.